This entry features one T cell receptor (beta chain) sequence. As yet, its antigen is unknown. Stated treatment: approximately 9-day PBMC culture with coronavirus spike peptide pools or control peptides (ViraFEST assay). When approximately nine days of culture had elapsed, CD4+ T cells were isolated by negative selection. The entry originates in a study of vaccination and CD4 T cells after COVID-19. As for the study in general: No peptide, an HIV-1 Nef pool, or a CEFX pool was what each control culture received.

Cultured CD4+ T-cell DNA underwent Oncomine TCR Beta short-read sequencing. MiXCR, applied by TCRdb to the PCR reads, yields one record per CDR3 protein. The table has approximately 12,000 distinct CDR3 sequences, 40% to 65% seen once. V lost 6 bases and J 1 base, leaving 9 bases between the germline ends. Germline V gene data show CDR1 as LNHDA and CDR2 as SQIVND (reference sequence). This CDR3 spans 14 amino acids. The rearrangement links TRBV19 to TRBJ2-2; D perhaps matches TRBD1 (5 bases). Sequencing used CD4+ T cells from blood, cultured in vitro. This clonotype was obtained from a human donor who had recovered from COVID-19. The CDR3 is CASSVQVNTGELFF. The CDR3 region has the DNA TGTGCCAGTAGCGTACAGGTGAACACCGGGGAGCTGTTTTTT.